Presented here are 32 T cell receptor beta chains from one specimen sequenced in a study of blood T cell repertoires in COVID-19. Assay: immunoSEQ multiplex PCR; the TCRdb copy retains only in-frame clones and omits some. The sample carries approximately 170,000 clones, roughly four fifths recorded once. The specimen was peripheral blood. These TCRs come from a man between 65 and 85 years old with active or convalescent COVID-19.

V and J are TRBV27 and TRBJ1-1; 7 positions match TRBD1. Germline CDR1 MNHEY, CDR2 SMNVEV (reference sequence). The CDR3 loop spans 13 amino acids. With 6 bases clipped from V and 7 bases from J, the junction kept 8 bases outside the gene matches. The CDR3 protein is CASSRRTGDEAFF. CDR3 DNA: TGTGCCAGCAGCCGACGGACAGGAGATGAAGCTTTCTTT.

This clone was counted at least ten times. The same CDR3 is also encoded by other DNA sequences in this sample. V is TRBV27 and J is TRBJ1-2; D not resolved. CDR3 length: 13 residues. Germline loops: CDR1 MNHEY, CDR2 SMNVEV (reference sequence). Trimming pared 2 bases from V and 1 base from J, leaving 5 bases between. The CDR3: CASSLRDNYGYTF. CDR3 nucleotides: TGTGCCAGCAGTTTACGGGATAACTATGGCTACACCTTC.

The rearrangement links TRBV11-1 to TRBJ2-3; a possible D gene is TRBD2 (5 bases). CDR1 and CDR2 from the germline V gene are SGHAT and FQDESV (reference sequence). Trimming pared 8 bases from V and 2 bases from J, leaving 11 bases between. The CDR3 totals 13 residues. The CDR3, as DNA: TGTGCCAGCTCTAAGGGAGTCACAGATACGCAGTATTTT. Protein sequence: CASSKGVTDTQYF.

The chain couples TRBV6-2 or TRBV6-3 to TRBJ2-1; D perhaps matches TRBD1 (6 bases). The germline V gene encodes CDR1 MNHEY and CDR2 SVGEGT. The CDR3 loop spans 18 amino acids. Between the trimmed V and J ends, which lost 2 bases and 5 bases, there was a span of 22 bases. In DNA form, the CDR3 reads TGTGCCAGCAGTTACCCACTCCAGACAGGCCTCTTACACAATGAGCAGTTCTTC. This encodes CASSYPLQTGLLHNEQFF.

The rearrangement uses TRBV12-3 or TRBV12-4 and TRBJ1-1, with D maybe TRBD1 (6 bases). This CDR3 is 13 amino acids long. Trimming took 5 bases from V and 1 from J, leaving 8 bases between them. CDR3 in amino acids: CASSRDTNTEAFF. Written as DNA, the CDR3 is TGTGCCAGCAGTCGGGACACGAACACTGAAGCTTTCTTT.

The CDR3 sequence is CASSVPGHSSYEQYF. CDR3 bases: TGTGCCAGCAGTGTACCGGGACATAGCTCCTACGAGCAGTACTTC. V gene TRBV28 combines with J gene TRBJ2-7; maybe TRBD1 (6 bases). V dropped 5 bases and J dropped 0 bases, with 14 bases sitting between them. The CDR3 has 15 amino acids. Germline CDR1 MDHEN, CDR2 SYDVKM.

V is TRBV7-7 and J is TRBJ2-5; 9 bases agree with TRBD2. Losses at the gene ends were 3 bases for V and 5 bases for J; bases not matched to a gene: 10. This CDR3 is built from 16 residues. Looked up from germline, CDR1 is SSHAT and CDR2 is FNYEAQ (reference sequence). The CDR3 sequence is CASSLRGGEPWETQYF. In DNA, the CDR3 is TGTGCCAGCAGCTTGCGGGGGGGGGAGCCCTGGGAGACCCAGTACTTC.

The gene calls are TRBV28 and TRBJ1-4; 7 bases agree with TRBD1. Germline V CDR1 and CDR2: MDHEN, SYDVKM. The CDR3 loop spans 15 amino acids. Trimming removed 6 bases from V and 8 bases from J; junction bases left unmatched: 12. The CDR3 sequence is CASSSPTGSGEKLFF. The CDR3 DNA reads as TGTGCCAGCAGCTCCCCGACAGGGAGTGGGGAAAAACTGTTTTTT.

The genes are TRBV28 and TRBJ2-3; D is undetermined. Trimming removed 3 bases from V and 3 bases from J, with 10 bases in between. CDR1 is MDHEN and CDR2 is SYDVKM in the germline V gene. The CDR3 is made up of 14 amino acids. The CDR3 sequence is CASSLRRKTDTQYF. Written as DNA, the CDR3 is TGTGCCAGCAGTTTGCGTCGTAAGACAGATACGCAGTATTTT.

The J gene is TRBJ2-1, the V gene TRBV2; 8 nucleotides line up with TRBD1. CDR1 and CDR2 from the germline V gene are SNHLY and FYNNEI. The CDR3 sequence is 15 residues long. Trimming at V came to 4 bases and at J to 3 bases, leaving 5 bases not matched to a gene. CDR3 amino acids: CASSATGGFYNEQFF. DNA of the CDR3: TGTGCCAGCAGTGCCACAGGGGGGTTCTACAATGAGCAGTTCTTC.

The chain is built from TRBV28 and TRBJ2-1; 13 nucleotides align to TRBD2. CDR3 length: 17 amino acids. Per the germline V gene, CDR1 is MDHEN and CDR2 is SYDVKM. Germline trimming cut 3 bases from V and 5 bases from J; bases unmatched to any gene: 7. The CDR3 loop reads CASSFLRTSGRDNEQFF. CDR3 nucleotides: TGTGCCAGCAGTTTCCTCCGGACTAGCGGGAGAGACAATGAGCAGTTCTTC.

CDR3 amino acids: CASSLTSNEQFF. The CDR3 coding sequence is TGTGCCAGCAGCTTAACGAGCAATGAGCAGTTCTTC. This chain connects TRBV7-2 to TRBJ2-1; no reliable D call. The CDR3 totals 12 residues. V was shortened by 2 bases and J by 6 bases, with 5 bases between the two germline ends. From germline, CDR1 is SGHTA and CDR2 FQGNSA.

The rearrangement joins TRBV7-2 to TRBJ2-1, with 9 bases that match TRBD1. Germline CDR1 is SGHTA and CDR2 is FQGNSA. The J segment lost 0 bases and the V segment lost 2 bases, leaving 8 bases of the junction unmatched. CDR3 length: 18 residues. The CDR3 region has the DNA TGTGCCAGCAGCTTACGGGACAGGGCTCATTACTCCTACAATGAGCAGTTCTTC. This codes for CASSLRDRAHYSYNEQFF.

The V gene is TRBV19, the J gene TRBJ1-4; D is unclear. The germline V and J ends were trimmed by 10 bases and 4 bases, with 13 bases remaining between them. Germline CDR1 and CDR2: LNHDA and SQIVND (reference sequence). The CDR3 extends over 13 amino acids. CDR3 nucleotide sequence: TGTGCCACCGCCGGAGAGATTAATGAAAAACTGTTTTTT. Protein product: CATAGEINEKLFF.

The gene calls are TRBV19 and TRBJ1-5; maybe TRBD1 (5 bases). This CDR3 spans 14 amino acids. Germline V gene lookup returns CDR1 LNHDA and CDR2 SQIVND (reference sequence). Trimming removed 1 base at V and 9 bases at J, with 13 bases between. This CDR3 is CASSIGTGVLPQHF. The CDR3 DNA follows: TGTGCCAGTAGTATAGGGACGGGGGTGTTGCCCCAGCATTTT. The whole variable domain, filled in from reference TRBV19 and TRBJ1-5, reads DGGITQSPKYLFRKEGQNVTLSCEQNLNHDAMYWYRQDPGQGLRLIYYSQIVNDFQKGDIAEGYSVSREKKESFPLTVTSAQKNPTAFYLCASSIGTGVLPQHFGDGTRLSIL.

The chain combines TRBV28 with TRBJ2-7; 7 nucleotides agree with TRBD2. The J segment lost 4 bases and the V segment lost 2 bases, leaving 14 bases of the junction unmatched. The germline V gene has CDR1 MDHEN and CDR2 SYDVKM. The CDR3 spans 17 residues. The CDR3 region is CASSLIPQRERSYEQYF. Here the CDR3 DNA reads TGTGCCAGCAGTTTAATCCCCCAGCGGGAAAGATCTTACGAGCAGTACTTC.

The rearrangement links TRBV7-2 to TRBJ1-6; TRBD1 might be the D (5 bases). Trimming pared 5 bases from V and 0 bases from J, leaving 11 bases between. This CDR3 spans 16 amino acids. Germline CDR1 SGHTA, CDR2 FQGNSA. The CDR3 region is CASSPRQSSYNSPLHF. The DNA for the CDR3 is TGTGCCAGCAGCCCACGACAGAGCTCCTATAATTCACCCCTCCACTTT.

This clone has only one observation. The V call is TRBV18, the J call TRBJ1-1, with D possibly being TRBD1 (5 bases). V lost 6 bases and J 3 bases, leaving 11 bases between the germline ends. Per germline, CDR1 KGHSH and CDR2 LQKENI. The CDR3 has 13 residues. CDR3: CASSSIGDTEAFF. The CDR3 DNA is TGTGCCAGCTCGTCGATAGGGGACACTGAAGCTTTCTTT.

The sample holds a few counts of this clone. The rearrangement links TRBV12-2 to TRBJ1-1; the tabulated D call, TRBD1, remains unverified against the DNA. TRBV12-2 is marked as a pseudogene. CDR3 size: 14 residues. The DNA for the CDR3 is TGTGCAAGTCGGACGGATTGTAGGCAGGGCCAAGCTTTCTTT. This codes for CASRTDCRQGQAFF.

This sequence joins TRBV30 and TRBJ1-1; D is possibly TRBD1 (5 bases). There are 13 residues in the CDR3. With 3 bases removed from V and 0 bases from J, the gap between germline ends came to 8 bases. The V gene's germline CDR1 is GTSNPN and CDR2 SVGIG (reference sequence). As DNA, the CDR3 is TGTGCCTGGAGAAGGACATTGAACACTGAAGCTTTCTTT. Encoded protein: CAWRRTLNTEAFF. Variable domain in full (rest from reference TRBV30 and TRBJ1-1): SQTIHQWPATLVQPVGSPLSLECTVEGTSNPNLYWYRQAAGRGLQLLFYSVGIGQISSEVPQNLSASRPQDRQFILSSKKLLLSDSGFYLCAWRRTLNTEAFFGQGTRLTVV.

V is TRBV6-5 and J is TRBJ1-5, with D possibly being TRBD1 (5 bases). The V and J ends lost 5 bases and 6 bases respectively, with 14 bases between them. Germline V gene sequence: CDR1 MNHEY, CDR2 SVGAGI. CDR3 length: 14 amino acids. CDR3 DNA: TGTGCCAGCAGTCTCACCGGGGGGGTTCAGCCCCAGCATTTT. Encoded protein: CASSLTGGVQPQHF.

The J gene is TRBJ1-1, the V gene TRBV19; 7 bases match TRBD1. CDR1 is LNHDA and CDR2 is SQIVND in the germline V gene (reference sequence). The CDR3 sequence is 17 residues long. Trimming cost V 5 bases and J 0 bases; bases outside gene matches: 12. CDR3 coding DNA: TGTGCCAGTAGTTCCCCGCGACAGGGACCCCTGAACACTGAAGCTTTCTTT. It specifies CASSSPRQGPLNTEAFF.

The chain recombines TRBV27 with TRBJ2-5, with unresolved D. The germline V gene encodes CDR1 MNHEY and CDR2 SMNVEV (reference sequence). The CDR3 runs 13 residues. The V and J ends lost 5 bases and 7 bases respectively, with 14 bases between them. CDR3 nucleotides: TGTGCCAGCAGTATGCAGCCCCCAGGGACCCAGTACTTC. Protein: CASSMQPPGTQYF.

This CDR3 is CASSQGTGRGNQPQHF. The CDR3 DNA sequence: TGTGCCAGCAGCCAAGGGACAGGGAGAGGCAATCAGCCCCAGCATTTT. J is TRBJ1-5 and V is TRBV7-9, with TRBD1 matching 9 bases. The CDR3 is made up of 16 amino acids. With 5 bases clipped from V and 2 bases from J, the junction kept 7 bases outside the gene matches. CDR1 is SEHNR and CDR2 is FQNEAQ in the germline V gene (reference sequence).

The genes are TRBV19 and TRBJ2-7; 7 bases align to TRBD2. From germline, CDR1 is LNHDA and CDR2 SQIVND (reference sequence). V lost 3 bases and J lost 0; bases outside the gene matches: 2. CDR3 length equals 14 residues. The DNA of the CDR3 is TGTGCCAGTAGTATGGGACTAAACTCCTACGAGCAGTACTTC. Encoded protein: CASSMGLNSYEQYF.

The J gene is TRBJ2-3, the V gene TRBV11-2; maybe TRBD2 (6 bases). V was trimmed by 4 bases and J by 5 bases, leaving 22 bases between them. The CDR3 loop spans 17 amino acids. Germline assignment: CDR1 SGHAT and CDR2 FQNNGV. The DNA of the CDR3 is TGTGCCAGCAGCTCAATTTACACGGCGGGGAAAAAAGATACGCAGTATTTT. As protein: CASSSIYTAGKKDTQYF.

The chain links TRBV4-1 to TRBJ2-7; D may be TRBD2 (6 bases). V was clipped by 2 bases and J by 5 bases, with 13 bases between them. Germline CDR1 is MGHRA and CDR2 is YSYEKL. The CDR3 length is 14 residues. CDR3 bases: TGCGCCAGCAGCCAACTGGAGCTAGCGAACGAGCAGTACTTC. Amino acids: CASSQLELANEQYF.

This rearrangement joins TRBV29-1 to TRBJ2-5, with 12 nucleotides matching TRBD2. The CDR3 totals 16 residues. CDR1 is SQVTM and CDR2 is ANQGSEA in the germline V gene. With V trimmed by 4 bases and J by 4 bases, 10 bases remained unmatched. Written as DNA, the CDR3 is TGCAGCGTTGTAGGGTCTAGCGGGAGGGGCTTAGAGACCCAGTACTTC. Encoded protein: CSVVGSSGRGLETQYF.

J is TRBJ1-4 and V is TRBV12-3 or TRBV12-4; TRBD1 is a possible D gene (5 bases). The CDR3 spans 13 residues. Trimming removed 6 bases from V and 10 bases from J, with 15 bases in between. CDR3 protein: CASSPRGLGKLFF. Written as DNA, the CDR3 is TGTGCCAGCAGCCCCCGGGGGTTGGGAAAACTGTTTTTT.

CDR3: CASCPVGGQTQYF. CDR3 bases: TGCGCCAGCTGCCCGGTCGGGGGTCAGACCCAGTACTTC. This chain connects TRBV10-2 to TRBJ2-5; D perhaps matches TRBD2 (6 bases). Germline loops: CDR1 WSHSY, CDR2 SAAADI. This CDR3 has 13 residues. The V end lost 8 bases, the J end lost 6 bases, and 16 bases lay between the germline ends.

The rearrangement uses TRBV4-3 and TRBJ1-2; perhaps TRBD1 as D (5 bases). The ends were cut back, 1 base at V and 4 bases at J, with 13 bases in the middle. Looked up from germline, CDR1 is LGHNA and CDR2 is YSLEER. The CDR3 contains 15 residues. CDR3 DNA sequence: TGCGCCAGCAGCCAAGGGGCTAGGGGAGGCTATGGCTACACCTTC. Protein sequence: CASSQGARGGYGYTF.

The chain carries TRBV5-1 and TRBJ2-3; TRBD2 matches at 10 bases. The V gene's germline CDR1 is SGHRS and CDR2 YFSETQ. V trimming: 2 bases; J trimming: 2 bases; junction bases outside the gene matches: 5. CDR3 size: 16 residues. In DNA form, the CDR3 reads TGCGCCAGCAGCTTCCTAGCGGGGGCCGACACAGATACGCAGTATTTT. Translated, it gives CASSFLAGADTDTQYF.